This T cell receptor beta chain derives from a study of regulatory dendritic cells for organ transplantation. The ends were cut back, 3 bases at V and 8 bases at J, with 19 bases in the middle. CDR1 and CDR2 (germline): KGHSH, LQKENI. The CDR3 sequence is 15 residues long. Sorted T cells were CFSE-labeled and cultured roughly five days with allogeneic regulatory or mature dendritic cells at 1:10. Memory T cells were CD45RO+, naive were CD45RA+, sorted by FACS. This clone was seen only once. Its antigen is currently unknown. Clones were sequenced by immunoSEQ multiplex PCR, and TCRdb holds only the in-frame ones, with some missing. Of around 4,000 clones listed, 60% to 85% were seen once; the top ten hold around 24%. Study results and limitations: Mature dendritic cells appeared to drive more memory CD8+ clonal expansion than regulatory ones. Among resting subsets, memory CD8+ cells contained the most alloreactive clonotypes. Memory T cells were less diverse than naive, with memory CD8+ most oligoclonal.

This clonotype originated in a human donor in good health. The source material was memory CD8+ T cells from blood cultured with dendritic cells. Subset meaning: CD45RO+ memory T cells. The chain has TRBV18 and TRBJ1-2; no reliable D call. In DNA form, the CDR3 reads TGTGCCAGCTCACCGCATCCGGGAAAAAGCGAAGGCTACACCTTC. Translated, it gives CASSPHPGKSEGYTF.